This T cell receptor (beta chain) appears in the sequencing data of a study of read filtering for tumor transcriptome and immune sequencing. Trimming removed 3 bases from V and 2 bases from J, with 11 bases in between. CDR1 is SGHTA and CDR2 is FQGTGA in the germline V gene. This CDR3 is built from 15 residues. The library was built from roughly 400 ng RNA with molecular barcoded adaptors for alpha/delta and beta/gamma chains. Using its own MiXCR run on the reads, TCRdb lists one record per CDR3 protein. The sample lists more than 100,000 distinct CDR3 sequences, around 13% occurring once. There are many counts of this clonotype.

The sequence was collected from a donor aged 40 or over with multiple myeloma. The rearrangement uses TRBV7-3 and TRBJ2-1, with D possibly being TRBD1 (6 bases). The sequencing input was a population of CD138-negative cells sorted from bone marrow. CDR3 coding DNA: TGTGCCAGCAGCTTTCGGCAGGGGACCTACAATGAGCAGTTCTTC. It translates to CASSFRQGTYNEQFF.